One sample yielded the 28 T cell receptor beta chains listed below, sequenced in a study of OX40 agonist ivuxolimab in advanced cancers. TCRdb's table, derived via immunoSEQ multiplex PCR, lists solely in-frame clones and lacks some. The table records some 85,000 clones, around nine tenths of them present only once. The sample was CD4+ or CD8+ T cells sorted from blood, taken in a trial of the OX40 agonist ivuxolimab. The receptors here all came from an adult with an advanced solid tumor such as melanoma, head and neck, liver or kidney cancer.

Only a few counts were recorded for this clone. This chain uses TRBV7-2 with TRBJ1-6; a possible D gene is TRBD1 (6 bases). Germline CDR1 and CDR2: SGHTA and FQGNSA. V was cut by 8 bases and J by 0 bases, with 23 bases left in between. The CDR3 spans 19 residues. The CDR3 here is CASRGQGRTVSSYNSPLHF. As DNA, the CDR3 is TGTGCCAGCCGCGGTCAGGGGCGAACCGTAAGCTCCTATAATTCACCCCTCCACTTT.

The chain joins TRBV2 to TRBJ1-3; D call uncertain. The CDR3 runs to 14 residues. V gave up 2 bases and J gave up 0 bases, with 5 bases separating them. From germline, CDR1 is SNHLY and CDR2 FYNNEI. Written as DNA, the CDR3 is TGTGCCAGCAGTGAACGGATCTCTGGAAACACCATATATTTT. Its protein is CASSERISGNTIYF.

This clone was seen just once. The chain has TRBV11-2 and TRBJ2-7, with a weak D call TRBD1 (6 bases). The CDR3 has 16 residues. The V and J ends lost 4 bases and 4 bases respectively, with 20 bases between them. Germline CDR1 SGHAT, CDR2 FQNNGV. The chain's CDR3 is CASSSNSQGRMYEQYF. Here the CDR3 DNA reads TGTGCCAGCAGCTCCAACTCTCAGGGGAGAATGTACGAGCAGTACTTC.

The V call is TRBV5-8, the J call TRBJ1-3; D possibly corresponds to TRBD1 (6 bases). V lost 4 bases, J lost 2 bases, and 10 bases lay in between. Germline V CDR1 and CDR2: SGHTS, YDEGEE. There are 14 residues in the CDR3. The DNA for the CDR3 is TGTGCCAGCAGCAGGGGGGTACCTGGAAACACCATATATTTT. It yields the protein CASSRGVPGNTIYF.

The chain recombines TRBV6-6 with TRBJ1-5; the D is unclear. The CDR3 totals 13 residues. Per the germline V gene, CDR1 is MNHNY and CDR2 is SVGAGI (reference sequence). The V and J ends lost 8 bases and 2 bases respectively, with 10 bases between them. DNA of the CDR3: TGTGCCAGCCGGGGTCCGGGCAATCAGCCCCAGCATTTT. Residues: CASRGPGNQPQHF.

The V gene is TRBV5-1, the J gene TRBJ1-5, with D perhaps matching TRBD1 (5 bases). The germline V gene has CDR1 SGHRS and CDR2 YFSETQ. The CDR3 sequence is 14 residues long. V was trimmed by 4 bases and J by 2 bases, leaving 10 bases between them. CDR3: CASSTEGGNQPQHF. As DNA, the CDR3 is TGCGCCAGCAGCACTGAAGGGGGCAATCAGCCCCAGCATTTT.

This chain connects TRBV4-3 to TRBJ2-2; TRBD1 matches 9 bases. CDR1 is LGHNA, CDR2 YSLEER, per germline. The V and J ends lost 1 base and 7 bases, in that order; junction bases with no gene match: 4. This CDR3 is built from 15 residues. This chain's CDR3 is CASSQVGTGRGELFF. The CDR3 DNA sequence: TGCGCCAGCAGCCAAGTAGGGACAGGGCGCGGGGAGCTGTTTTTT.

This chain uses TRBV9 with TRBJ2-5; 9 bases align to TRBD1. J gave up 4 bases and V 3 bases, and 10 bases lay outside the gene matches. The CDR3 loop spans 16 amino acids. Germline values: CDR1 SGDLS, CDR2 YYNGEE. The CDR3 DNA reads TGTGCCAGCAGCGGACAGGGGGAGGTTTCTCGAGAGACCCAGTACTTC. Encoded protein: CASSGQGEVSRETQYF.

With regard to this clone: Other DNA variants within this sample encode the same CDR3. This chain connects TRBV5-1 to TRBJ2-5; D is undetermined. Germline values: CDR1 SGHRS, CDR2 YFSETQ. With 0 bases removed from V and 2 bases from J, the gap between germline ends came to 8 bases. There are 14 residues in the CDR3. The DNA of the CDR3 is TGCGCCAGCAGCTTGGGGACCGGTCAAGAGACCCAGTACTTC. It is translated as CASSLGTGQETQYF.

The rearrangement joins TRBV13 to TRBJ2-7, with TRBD2 matching 8 bases. CDR1 PRHDT and CDR2 FYEKMQ come from the germline V gene (reference sequence). The V and J ends lost 5 bases and 5 bases, in that order; junction bases with no gene match: 8. The CDR3 runs 14 residues. CDR3 in DNA: TGTGCCAGCAGCCCGCCGGGAGGGATCAACGAGCAGTACTTC. It yields the protein CASSPPGGINEQYF.

The chain is built from TRBV5-4 and TRBJ2-1; 7 bases agree with TRBD2. Trimming at V came to 4 bases and at J to 0 bases, leaving 10 bases not matched to a gene. Germline V gene lookup returns CDR1 SGHNT and CDR2 YYREEE (reference sequence). The CDR3 is 17 amino acids. CDR3 region: CASSPGLDQSSYNEQFF. In DNA form, the CDR3 reads TGTGCCAGCAGCCCAGGACTAGATCAGAGCTCCTACAATGAGCAGTTCTTC.

The V call is TRBV7-8, the J call TRBJ1-5; a possible D gene is TRBD1 (5 bases). Germline V gives CDR1 SGHVS, CDR2 FQNEAQ. The CDR3 consists of 16 residues. V shed 1 base and J shed 1 base, with 11 bases lying between them. The CDR3 region has the DNA TGTGCCAGCAGCTTAGGGGGCGCATGGAGCAATCAGCCCCAGCATTTT. Translation gives CASSLGGAWSNQPQHF.

The V gene is TRBV18, the J gene TRBJ2-7, with D perhaps given as TRBD1 or TRBD2 (6 bases each). Germline values: CDR1 KGHSH, CDR2 LQKENI. The CDR3 is 14 residues long. The ends were cut back, 2 bases at V and 2 bases at J, with 10 bases in the middle. DNA of the CDR3: TGTGCCAGCTCACCAGGAGGGGGAACCTACGAGCAGTACTTC. Translating gives CASSPGGGTYEQYF.

The chain joins TRBV7-2 to TRBJ2-1; D is undetermined. This CDR3 is built from 13 residues. Germline CDR1 is SGHTA and CDR2 is FQGNSA. Between the trimmed V and J ends, which lost 5 bases and 5 bases, there was a span of 10 bases. CDR3 in DNA: TGTGCCAGCAGCCCCTCGGCCGACAATGAGCAGTTCTTC. Amino acid sequence: CASSPSADNEQFF.

The V and J genes are TRBV6-6 and TRBJ2-3, with TRBD2 identical over 8 bases. The germline gives CDR1 MNHNY, CDR2 SVGAGI (reference sequence). V lost 5 bases to trimming and J lost 1 base; unmatched junction nucleotides: 5. The CDR3 consists of 15 residues. The CDR3 reads CASSLSGVGTDTQYF. The CDR3 coding sequence is TGTGCCAGCAGTCTTAGCGGGGTTGGCACAGATACGCAGTATTTT.

This clone was recorded a few times. The rearrangement joins TRBV5-1 to TRBJ1-5; 10 positions agree with TRBD1. Germline CDR1 SGHRS, CDR2 YFSETQ. The CDR3 is made up of 14 amino acids. V dropped 5 bases and J dropped 5; count of bases not matched to a gene: 4. CDR3 coding DNA: TGCGCCAGCAGTGTAGGACAGGGGGATCAGCCCCAGCATTTT. Protein product: CASSVGQGDQPQHF. The complete variable domain, with remaining parts taken from reference TRBV5-1 and TRBJ1-5, reads KAGVTQTPRYLIKTRGQQVTLSCSPISGHRSVSWYQQTPGQGLQFLFEYFSETQRNKGNFPGRFSGRQFSNSRSEMNVSTLELGDSALYLCASSVGQGDQPQHFGDGTRLSIL.

The chain links TRBV5-1 to TRBJ2-7; 14 nucleotides line up with TRBD2. Germline CDR1 and CDR2: SGHRS and YFSETQ. The CDR3 is made up of 18 amino acids. V shed 1 base, J shed 1 base, and the junction held 7 bases outside the gene matches. The CDR3 sequence: CASSLSPWTSGGSYEQYF. The DNA for the CDR3 is TGCGCCAGCAGCTTGAGCCCGTGGACTAGCGGGGGGTCCTACGAGCAGTACTTC.

The chain combines TRBV7-6 with TRBJ1-6; D call uncertain. The CDR3 is 12 amino acids. Trimming shortened V by 5 bases and J by 10 bases, and 9 bases separated the two germline ends. Germline loops: CDR1 SGHVS, CDR2 FNYEAQ. The CDR3 reads CASSPPGSPLHF. The CDR3 DNA follows: TGTGCCAGCAGCCCCCCGGGATCACCCCTCCACTTT.

The V call is TRBV15, the J call TRBJ1-1, with 8 bases identical to TRBD1. Germline values: CDR1 LNHNV, CDR2 YYDKDF (reference sequence). The CDR3 sequence is 15 residues long. V shed 5 bases and J 4 bases; nucleotides not matched to a gene: 9. The CDR3 DNA follows: TGTGCCACCAGCCTTCATCGGACAGGGCGCACTGAAGCTTTCTTT. It encodes CATSLHRTGRTEAFF.

The table lists this clone with a count of one. This chain joins TRBV4-2 and TRBJ2-2; TRBD1 or TRBD2 may be the D gene (5 bases each). Trimming left V 0 bases short and J 6 bases short, with 8 bases between. This CDR3 comprises 14 residues. Germline CDR1 reads LGHNA; CDR2 reads YNFKEQ. The chain's CDR3 is CASSQEGPPGELFF. The CDR3 bases are TGTGCCAGCAGCCAAGAGGGACCCCCCGGGGAGCTGTTTTTT.

CDR3 amino acids: CASSLAGGAYNEQFF. CDR3 nucleotide sequence: TGTGCCAGCAGCTTAGCGGGCGGGGCATACAATGAGCAGTTCTTC. The chain links TRBV7-6 to TRBJ2-1, with D possibly TRBD2 on 6 matching bases. CDR1 and CDR2 from the germline V gene are SGHVS and FNYEAQ. The CDR3 length is 15 residues. The V and J ends lost 0 bases and 4 bases respectively, with 10 bases between them.

The chain is built from TRBV19 and TRBJ1-2, with D possibly TRBD1 on 5 matching bases. CDR3 size: 10 residues. The V gene's germline CDR1 is LNHDA and CDR2 SQIVND (reference sequence). Deletions cut 10 bases from V and 8 bases from J, with 11 bases between. The CDR3: CAIRVGGYTF. The CDR3 coding sequence is TGTGCCATCAGGGTGGGGGGCTACACCTTC.

This sequence joins TRBV6-5 and TRBJ2-4; weak D call: TRBD1 (6 bases). Germline V gene sequence: CDR1 MNHEY, CDR2 SVGAGI. Trimming left V 2 bases short and J 8 bases short, with 16 bases between. The CDR3 sequence is 15 residues long. CDR3 bases: TGTGCCAGCAGTTACGGGACAACGACATTGGACATTCAGTACTTC. Its protein product is CASSYGTTTLDIQYF.

J is TRBJ1-1 and V is TRBV5-4, with 9 bases matching TRBD1. V trimming: 2 bases; J trimming: 1 base; junction bases outside the gene matches: 6. Germline CDR1 SGHNT, CDR2 YYREEE (reference sequence). This CDR3 is 16 amino acids long. The CDR3 loop is CASSFRTGAKNTEAFF. CDR3 sequence (DNA): TGTGCCAGCAGCTTTCGGACAGGGGCGAAGAACACTGAAGCTTTCTTT.

This clone was seen a single time. The chain is built from TRBV27 and TRBJ1-3; D not certain. This CDR3 contains 13 residues. Germline-derived CDR1 and CDR2 are MNHEY and SMNVEV (reference sequence). The V end lost 3 bases, the J end lost 2 bases, and 5 bases lay between the germline ends. Here the CDR3 DNA reads TGTGCCAGCAGTTTTGCCACTGGAAACACCATATATTTT. This translates into CASSFATGNTIYF.

The V call is TRBV4-1, the J call TRBJ1-6; D gene uncertain. CDR1 and CDR2 from the germline V gene are MGHRA and YSYEKL. Trimming pared 1 base from V and 5 bases from J, leaving 9 bases between. The CDR3 extends over 15 amino acids. The CDR3 is CASSQVDRDNSPLHF. CDR3 DNA sequence: TGCGCCAGCAGCCAAGTCGACCGGGATAATTCACCCCTCCACTTT.

The chain employs TRBV6-6 and TRBJ2-7; D is tentatively TRBD1 or TRBD2 (5 bases each). CDR3 length equals 13 residues. Germline CDR1 reads MNHNY; CDR2 reads SVGAGI (reference sequence). V was shortened by 5 bases and J by 2 bases, with 10 bases between the two germline ends. The CDR3 loop is CASSRGTAYEQYF. DNA of the CDR3: TGTGCCAGCAGTCGGGGCACAGCCTACGAGCAGTACTTC.

This chain joins TRBV7-6 and TRBJ2-1; D not resolved. This CDR3 contains 11 residues. Trimming removed 5 bases at V and 5 bases at J, with 4 bases between. Germline-derived CDR1 and CDR2 are SGHVS and FNYEAQ. CDR3: CASSMNNEQFF. The CDR3 DNA reads TGTGCCAGCAGCATGAACAATGAGCAGTTCTTC.